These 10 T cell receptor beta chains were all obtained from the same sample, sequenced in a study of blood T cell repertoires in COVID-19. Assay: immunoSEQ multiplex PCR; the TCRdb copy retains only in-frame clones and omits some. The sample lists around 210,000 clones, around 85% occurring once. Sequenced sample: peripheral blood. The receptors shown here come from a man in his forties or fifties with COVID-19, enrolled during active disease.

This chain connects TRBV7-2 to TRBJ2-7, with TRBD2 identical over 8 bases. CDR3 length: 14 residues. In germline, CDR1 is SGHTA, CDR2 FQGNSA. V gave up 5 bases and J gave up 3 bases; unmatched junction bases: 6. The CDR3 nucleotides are TGTGCCAGCAGCGCCACTAGCGGATACTACGAGCAGTACTTC. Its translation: CASSATSGYYEQYF.

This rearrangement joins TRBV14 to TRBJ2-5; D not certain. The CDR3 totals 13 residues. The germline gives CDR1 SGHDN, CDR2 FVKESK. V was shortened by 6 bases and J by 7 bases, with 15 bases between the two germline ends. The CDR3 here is CASSPTPGGTQYF. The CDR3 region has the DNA TGTGCCAGCAGTCCCACACCCGGCGGGACCCAGTACTTC.

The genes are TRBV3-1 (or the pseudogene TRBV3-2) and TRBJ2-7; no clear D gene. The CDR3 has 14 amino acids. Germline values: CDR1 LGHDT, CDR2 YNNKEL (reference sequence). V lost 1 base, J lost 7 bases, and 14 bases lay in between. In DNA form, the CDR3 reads TGTGCCAGCAGCCAAGCTGGCAGAGTGGAGGAGCAGTACTTC. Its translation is CASSQAGRVEEQYF.

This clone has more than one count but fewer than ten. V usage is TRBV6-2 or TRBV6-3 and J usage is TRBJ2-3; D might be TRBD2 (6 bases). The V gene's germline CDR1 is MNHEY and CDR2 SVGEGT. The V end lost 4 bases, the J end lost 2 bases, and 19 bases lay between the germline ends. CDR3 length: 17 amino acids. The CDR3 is CASSSWDSEIPTDTQYF. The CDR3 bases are TGTGCCAGCAGTTCCTGGGACTCCGAGATTCCCACAGATACGCAGTATTTT.

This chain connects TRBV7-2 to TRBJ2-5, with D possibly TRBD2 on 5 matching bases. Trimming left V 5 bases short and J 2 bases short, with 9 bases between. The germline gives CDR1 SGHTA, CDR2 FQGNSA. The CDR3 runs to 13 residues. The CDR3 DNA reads TGTGCCAGCAGCAGAGGGTCTCAAGAGACCCAGTACTTC. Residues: CASSRGSQETQYF.

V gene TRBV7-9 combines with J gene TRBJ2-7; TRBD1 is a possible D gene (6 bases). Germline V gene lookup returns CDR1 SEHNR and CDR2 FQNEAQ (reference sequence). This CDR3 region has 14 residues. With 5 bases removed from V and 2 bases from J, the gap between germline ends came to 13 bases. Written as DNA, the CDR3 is TGTGCCAGCAGCCCGAAACAGGGCACCTACGAGCAGTACTTC. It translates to CASSPKQGTYEQYF.

CDR3 in DNA: TGTGCCAGCAGTGAACAAAGCGCAGGGGGGTCCTACGAGCAGTACTTC. It codes for CASSEQSAGGSYEQYF. The chain carries TRBV6-1 and TRBJ2-7; weak D call: TRBD1 (7 bases). Per the germline V gene, CDR1 is MNHNS and CDR2 is SASEGT. The V and J ends lost 2 bases and 1 base respectively, with 15 bases between them. This CDR3 has 16 amino acids.

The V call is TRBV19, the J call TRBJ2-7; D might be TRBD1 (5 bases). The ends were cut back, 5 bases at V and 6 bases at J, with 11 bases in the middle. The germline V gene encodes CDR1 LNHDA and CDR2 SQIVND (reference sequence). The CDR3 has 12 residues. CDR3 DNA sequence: TGTGCCAGTAGTCTAACAGGCCGCGAGCAGTACTTC. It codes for CASSLTGREQYF.

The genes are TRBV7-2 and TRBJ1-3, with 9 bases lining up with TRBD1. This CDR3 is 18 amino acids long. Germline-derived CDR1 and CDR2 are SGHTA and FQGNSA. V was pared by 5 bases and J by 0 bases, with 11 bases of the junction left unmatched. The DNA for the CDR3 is TGTGCCAGCAGCAACCCCGGACAGGGGACTCCCTCTGGAAACACCATATATTTT. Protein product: CASSNPGQGTPSGNTIYF.

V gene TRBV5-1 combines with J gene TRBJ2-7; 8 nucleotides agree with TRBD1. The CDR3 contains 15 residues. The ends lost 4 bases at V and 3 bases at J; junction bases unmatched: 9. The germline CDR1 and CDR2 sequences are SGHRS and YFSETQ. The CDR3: CASSVEQGAVYEQYF. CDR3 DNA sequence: TGCGCCAGCAGCGTCGAGCAGGGGGCCGTCTACGAGCAGTACTTC.